These 8 T cell receptor beta chains came from one sample sequenced in a study of technical replicates of blood from a few donors. Profiled with immunoSEQ multiplex PCR; TCRdb holds only in-frame clones, not every one. Here the sample spans roughly 74,000 clones, over 75% being singletons. Sequencing used T cells isolated from PBMCs. All receptors come from a human donor in good health.

The V call is TRBV9, the J call TRBJ2-5; 8 bases map to TRBD2. CDR1 and CDR2 from the germline V gene are SGDLS and YYNGEE. This CDR3 has 16 amino acids. Trimming removed 3 bases from V and 5 bases from J; junction bases left unmatched: 12. CDR3 protein: CASSAGGAGVSETQYF. The CDR3 region has the DNA TGTGCCAGCAGCGCCGGCGGAGCGGGAGTTTCGGAGACCCAGTACTTC.

J is TRBJ1-5 and V is TRBV18; D is uncertain. The V and J ends lost 3 bases and 7 bases respectively, with 10 bases between them. The CDR3 extends over 13 amino acids. Germline V gene sequence: CDR1 KGHSH, CDR2 LQKENI. As DNA, the CDR3 is TGTGCCAGCTCACCTGGAGTCGACCAGCCCCAGCATTTT. Translated: CASSPGVDQPQHF.

The V call is TRBV10-1, the J call TRBJ2-7; D remains ambiguous. The CDR3 runs 13 residues. The germline CDR1 and CDR2 sequences are WNHNN and SYGVQD (reference sequence). V lost 9 bases to trimming and J lost 4 bases, with 16 bases between them. CDR3 bases: TGCGCCAGATTAGTTGATTTTGTTTACGAGCAGTACTTC. This encodes CARLVDFVYEQYF.

The chain employs TRBV5-6 and TRBJ2-3; D not resolved. This CDR3 spans 14 amino acids. Trimming took off 2 bases at V and 2 bases at J, with 9 bases between the two ends. Germline V gene sequence: CDR1 SGHDT, CDR2 YYEEEE. The CDR3 sequence: CASSLVGVTDTQYF. The CDR3 DNA reads as TGTGCCAGCAGCTTAGTAGGAGTCACAGATACGCAGTATTTT.

The chain's CDR3 is CASSAGGGREGTGELFF. CDR3 coding DNA: TGTGCCAGCAGCGCTGGCGGTGGGAGGGAAGGCACCGGGGAGCTGTTTTTT. The chain uses TRBV11-3 and TRBJ2-2; 7 nucleotides agree with TRBD2. Trimming cost V 5 bases and J 4 bases; bases outside gene matches: 13. This CDR3 comprises 17 residues. CDR1 SGHNT and CDR2 YENEEA come from the germline V gene.

The rearrangement links TRBV19 to TRBJ2-3; D is possibly TRBD2 (9 bases). Trimming removed 9 bases at V and 2 bases at J, with 30 bases between. This CDR3 has 19 residues. Germline CDR1 and CDR2: LNHDA and SQIVND (reference sequence). The CDR3 is CASAVDRASSGDITDTQYF. The CDR3 DNA reads TGTGCCAGCGCCGTGGACAGGGCATCTAGCGGGGATATCACAGATACGCAGTATTTT.

The chain is built from TRBV7-4 and TRBJ2-3; 7 positions agree with TRBD1. This CDR3 has 14 residues. The V segment lost 2 bases and the J segment 4 bases; nucleotides outside the gene matches: 3. Germline lookup yields CDR1 SGHVT and CDR2 SQSDAQ. The CDR3 sequence is CASSLNRGADTQYF. The DNA of the CDR3 is TGTGCCAGCAGCTTAAACAGGGGTGCAGATACGCAGTATTTT.

The rearrangement joins TRBV7-9 to TRBJ2-3; 8 bases are shared with TRBD2. Germline V gene data show CDR1 as SEHNR and CDR2 as FQNEAQ (reference sequence). The CDR3 length is 17 residues. V shed 1 base, J shed 0 bases, and the junction held 6 bases outside the gene matches. The CDR3 region is CASSLDIAGSSTDTQYF. DNA for the CDR3: TGTGCCAGCAGCTTAGATATAGCGGGGTCTAGCACAGATACGCAGTATTTT.